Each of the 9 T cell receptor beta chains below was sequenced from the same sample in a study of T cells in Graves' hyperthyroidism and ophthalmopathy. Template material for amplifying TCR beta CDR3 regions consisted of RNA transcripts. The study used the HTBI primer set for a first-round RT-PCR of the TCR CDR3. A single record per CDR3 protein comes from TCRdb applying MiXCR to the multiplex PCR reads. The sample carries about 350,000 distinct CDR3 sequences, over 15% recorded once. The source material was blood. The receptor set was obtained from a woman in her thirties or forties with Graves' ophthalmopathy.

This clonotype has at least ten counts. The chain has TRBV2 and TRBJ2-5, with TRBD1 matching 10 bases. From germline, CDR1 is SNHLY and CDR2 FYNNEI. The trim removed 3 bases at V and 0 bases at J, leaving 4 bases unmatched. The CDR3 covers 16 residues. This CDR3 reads CASSDGQGVYQETQYF. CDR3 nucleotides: TGTGCCAGCAGTGACGGACAGGGGGTCTACCAAGAGACCCAGTACTTC.

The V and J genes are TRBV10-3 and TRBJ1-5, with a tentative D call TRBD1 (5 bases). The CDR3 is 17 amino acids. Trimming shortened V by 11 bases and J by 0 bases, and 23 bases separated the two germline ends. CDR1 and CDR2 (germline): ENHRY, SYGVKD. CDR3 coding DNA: TGTGCCGTGGCCGGGACCCTTAGGACGCATAGCAATCAGCCCCAGCATTTT. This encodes CAVAGTLRTHSNQPQHF.

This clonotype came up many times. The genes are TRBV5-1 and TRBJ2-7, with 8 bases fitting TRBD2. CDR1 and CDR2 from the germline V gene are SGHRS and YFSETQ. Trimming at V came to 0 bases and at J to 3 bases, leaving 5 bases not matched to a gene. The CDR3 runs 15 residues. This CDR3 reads CASSLVFGGDYEQYF. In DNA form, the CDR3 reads TGCGCCAGCAGCTTGGTGTTCGGGGGGGACTACGAGCAGTACTTC.

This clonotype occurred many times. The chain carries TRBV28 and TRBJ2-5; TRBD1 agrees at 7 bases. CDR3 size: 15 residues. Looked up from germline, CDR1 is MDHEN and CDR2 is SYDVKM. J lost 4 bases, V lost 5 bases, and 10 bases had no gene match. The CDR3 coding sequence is TGTGCCAGCAGTCCAATCCCGACAGGGTCAGAGACCCAGTACTTC. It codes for CASSPIPTGSETQYF.

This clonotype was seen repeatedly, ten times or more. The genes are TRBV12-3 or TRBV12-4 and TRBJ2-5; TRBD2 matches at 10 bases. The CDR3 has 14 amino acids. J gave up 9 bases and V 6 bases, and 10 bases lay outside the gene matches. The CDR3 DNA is TGTGCCAGCAGCCATACTAGCGGGACTATCCCCCAGTACTTC. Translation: CASSHTSGTIPQYF.

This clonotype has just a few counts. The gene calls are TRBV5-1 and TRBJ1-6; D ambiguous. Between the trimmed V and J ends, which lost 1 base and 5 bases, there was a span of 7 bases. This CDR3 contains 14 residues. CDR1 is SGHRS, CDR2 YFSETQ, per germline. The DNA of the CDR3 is TGCGCCAGCAGCTTGAGCATGAATAATTCACCCCTCCACTTT. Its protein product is CASSLSMNNSPLHF.

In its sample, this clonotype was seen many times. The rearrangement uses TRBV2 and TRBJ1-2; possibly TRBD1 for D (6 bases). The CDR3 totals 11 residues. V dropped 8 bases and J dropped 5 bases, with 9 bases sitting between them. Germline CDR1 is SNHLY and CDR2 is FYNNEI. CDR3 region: CASGGAYGYTF. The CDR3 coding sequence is TGTGCCAGCGGGGGGGCGTATGGCTACACCTTC.

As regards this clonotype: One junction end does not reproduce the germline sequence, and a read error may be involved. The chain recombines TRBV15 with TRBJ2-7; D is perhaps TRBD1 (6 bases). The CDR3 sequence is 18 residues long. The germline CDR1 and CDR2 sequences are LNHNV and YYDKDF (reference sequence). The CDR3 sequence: CATSRDFGTPGSSYEQSF. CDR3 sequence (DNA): TGTGCCACCAGCAGAGATTTCGGGACACCGGGGAGCTCCTACGAGCAGTCCTTC.

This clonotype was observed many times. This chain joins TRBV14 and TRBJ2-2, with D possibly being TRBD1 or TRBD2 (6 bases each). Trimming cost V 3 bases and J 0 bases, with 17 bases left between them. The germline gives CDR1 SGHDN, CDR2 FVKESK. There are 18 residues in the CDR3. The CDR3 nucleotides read TGTGCCAGCAGCCACCACAGGGTTGGCGGGACGAACACCGGGGAGCTGTTTTTT. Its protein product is CASSHHRVGGTNTGELFF.